Below, 26 T cell receptor beta chains from the same sample are listed, as sequenced in a study of cytomegalovirus exposure and HLA in healthy donors (dated by TCRdb to about 2017). Library prep was done by the immunoSEQ multiplex PCR assay. A mixture of 60 forward primers for TCR Vbeta segments and 13 reverse primers for TCR Jbeta segments was used in the multiplex PCR. As stored in TCRdb, this immuneACCESS dataset retains in-frame rearrangements with V and J assigned. A fraction of the clones does not appear; measured against another copy, unresolved V genes explain less than half of the discrepancy, and the remainder lacks a known reason. The sample table lists approximately 82,000 clones, roughly 58% of them with a count of one. Approximately 5% of the sample goes to the ten largest clones. The sequencing input was PBMCs. All receptors derive from a woman aged 25 to 45 in good health and CMV-seropositive.

This clone was recorded once. The chain links TRBV19 to TRBJ2-2; TRBD1 matches 8 bases. Losses at the gene ends were 5 bases for V and 5 bases for J; bases not matched to a gene: 4. There are 14 residues in the CDR3. CDR1 is LNHDA, CDR2 SQIVND, per germline (reference sequence). The CDR3 reads CASSSTGATGELFF. The DNA for the CDR3 is TGTGCCAGTAGTTCGACAGGGGCGACCGGGGAGCTGTTTTTT.

This clone came up a few times. In DNA form, the CDR3 reads TGTGCCAGCAGTGGGCAGGGGCTTAGCAATCAGCCCCAGCATTTT. Amino acid sequence: CASSGQGLSNQPQHF. V usage is TRBV2 and J usage is TRBJ1-5; TRBD1 is a possible D gene (6 bases). V was shortened by 4 bases and J by 0 bases, with 10 bases between the two germline ends. The CDR3 totals 15 residues. Germline lookup yields CDR1 SNHLY and CDR2 FYNNEI.

The V gene is TRBV11-2, the J gene TRBJ1-5; 8 bases fit TRBD1. With V trimmed by 8 bases and J by 3 bases, 9 bases remained unmatched. CDR1 SGHAT and CDR2 FQNNGV come from the germline V gene. The CDR3 loop spans 15 amino acids. DNA for the CDR3: TGTGCCAGCGCCTCACAGGGGGGATACAATCAGCCCCAGCATTTT. Its protein product is CASASQGGYNQPQHF.

This clone was picked up many times. V and J are TRBV4-2 and TRBJ2-1; 7 bases are shared with TRBD2. The germline gives CDR1 LGHNA, CDR2 YNFKEQ. CDR3 length: 15 residues. Trimming at V came to 2 bases and at J to 0 bases, leaving 1 base not matched to a gene. The CDR3 is CASSQKRGSYNEQFF. The CDR3 coding sequence is TGTGCCAGCAGCCAAAAGCGGGGCTCCTACAATGAGCAGTTCTTC.

This clone has more than one count but fewer than ten. The V call is TRBV7-8, the J call TRBJ2-1; 7 bases fit TRBD1. V gave up 2 bases and J gave up 3 bases; unmatched junction bases: 10. Germline assignment: CDR1 SGHVS and CDR2 FQNEAQ. This CDR3 is 17 amino acids long. CDR3 sequence reads: CASSLSVGWDSYNEQFF. The CDR3 DNA sequence: TGTGCCAGCAGCTTATCAGTTGGATGGGACAGCTACAATGAGCAGTTCTTC. The full variable domain, completed using reference TRBV7-8 and TRBJ2-1, is GAGVSQSPRYKVAKRGQDVALRCDPISGHVSLFWYQQALGQGPEFLTYFQNEAQLDKSGLPSDRFFAERPEGSVSTLKIQRTQQEDSAVYLCASSLSVGWDSYNEQFFGPGTRLTVL.

The chain is built from TRBV10-2 and TRBJ2-1; 8 bases map to TRBD1. Per germline, CDR1 WSHSY and CDR2 SAAADI. V dropped 2 bases and J dropped 7; count of bases not matched to a gene: 10. There are 16 residues in the CDR3. The CDR3 is CASSETGTGGRNEQFF. The CDR3 nucleotides are TGCGCCAGCAGTGAGACCGGGACAGGTGGGCGGAATGAGCAGTTCTTC.

The table lists this clone with a count of one. The J gene is TRBJ2-3, the V gene TRBV6-4; TRBD2 agrees at 7 bases. The CDR3 is 15 amino acids. With 3 bases clipped from V and 4 bases from J, the junction kept 7 bases outside the gene matches. CDR1 is MRHNA and CDR2 is SNTAGT in the germline V gene. The CDR3 DNA follows: TGTGCCAGCAGTGAGCAGGGTGGGAGGGCAGATACGCAGTATTTT. Its protein is CASSEQGGRADTQYF.

CDR3 sequence: CASSRGQPGQGNGYTF. CDR3 coding DNA: TGTGCCAGCAGCCGGGGACAACCGGGACAGGGTAATGGCTACACCTTC. This chain connects TRBV7-2 to TRBJ1-2; 9 bases fit TRBD1. The CDR3 loop spans 16 amino acids. Germline V gene sequence: CDR1 SGHTA, CDR2 FQGNSA. With 5 bases clipped from V and 6 bases from J, the junction kept 13 bases outside the gene matches.

The chain carries TRBV11-1 and TRBJ2-1; D call uncertain. V was pared by 5 bases and J by 1 base, with 3 bases between. The CDR3 is made up of 12 amino acids. Per the germline V gene, CDR1 is SGHAT and CDR2 is FQDESV (reference sequence). CDR3 region: CASSPSYNEQFF. For the CDR3, the DNA is TGTGCCAGCAGCCCGTCCTACAATGAGCAGTTCTTC.

A word on this clone: Mismatch with germline at one junction end may stem from a read error. This chain connects TRBV2 to TRBJ2-7, with 9 nucleotides matching TRBD1. The CDR3 has 14 residues. The germline CDR1 and CDR2 sequences are SNHLY and FYNNEI. CDR3 sequence reads: CVSKGQGSSYEQYF. As DNA, the CDR3 is TGTGTCAGCAAGGGACAGGGCAGCTCCTACGAGCAGTACTTC.

J is TRBJ1-2 and V is TRBV21-1. TRBV21-1 is a listed pseudogene. The CDR3 runs 15 residues. The CDR3 bases are TGTGCCAGCATCCAAAGGAGGGACGCCGAGCCTGGCTACACCTTC. This codes for CASIQRRDAEPGYTF.

This clone has only one observation. The chain uses TRBV29-1 and TRBJ2-1; 8 nucleotides agree with TRBD1. V gave up 4 bases and J gave up 8 bases; unmatched junction bases: 13. CDR1 is SQVTM, CDR2 ANQGSEA, per germline. The CDR3 has 15 amino acids. The DNA of the CDR3 is TGCAGCGTTGGTAGCCGGACAGGGTTCGTCGATGAGCAGTTCTTC. It yields the protein CSVGSRTGFVDEQFF.

The J gene is TRBJ1-5, the V gene TRBV4-3, with D possibly TRBD1 on 6 matching bases. The CDR3 totals 14 residues. The V and J ends lost 4 bases and 7 bases respectively, with 14 bases between them. Germline CDR1 LGHNA, CDR2 YSLEER. The DNA of the CDR3 is TGCGCCAGCAGCCCTGAACAGGGACGGCAGCCCCAGCATTTT. Its translation: CASSPEQGRQPQHF.

This clone was picked up a small number of times. The chain combines TRBV5-4 with TRBJ1-5; no firm D call. Germline V gives CDR1 SGHNT, CDR2 YYREEE (reference sequence). V was pared by 0 bases and J by 7 bases, with 5 bases between. The CDR3 has 12 amino acids. Here the CDR3 DNA reads TGTGCCAGCAGCTTGGATGGCCAGCCCCAGCATTTT. Encoded protein: CASSLDGQPQHF.

J is TRBJ2-5 and V is TRBV2; maybe TRBD2 (5 bases). Germline lookup yields CDR1 SNHLY and CDR2 FYNNEI. CDR3 length equals 15 residues. Trimming took off 6 bases at V and 5 bases at J, with 19 bases between the two ends. CDR3 sequence reads: CASRNQEVVGETQYF. CDR3 bases: TGTGCCAGCAGGAACCAGGAGGTCGTTGGGGAGACCCAGTACTTC.

The rearrangement links TRBV2 to TRBJ1-2; D gene uncertain. CDR1 is SNHLY and CDR2 is FYNNEI in the germline V gene. The ends were cut back, 2 bases at V and 4 bases at J, with 11 bases in the middle. This CDR3 is built from 14 residues. The CDR3 DNA reads as TGTGCCAGCAGTGAACACAGCTTAGTCTATGGCTACACCTTC. Protein sequence: CASSEHSLVYGYTF.

The sample holds a few counts of this clone. The chain recombines TRBV19 with TRBJ1-2, with D tentatively TRBD1 (6 bases). This CDR3 is 13 amino acids long. Per germline, CDR1 LNHDA and CDR2 SQIVND (reference sequence). Trimming stripped 5 bases from V and 8 bases from J, with 15 bases between. CDR3 sequence: CASSFDRIGGYTF. The CDR3 DNA reads TGTGCCAGTAGTTTCGACAGGATTGGGGGCTACACCTTC.

The chain carries TRBV11-2 and TRBJ1-4; 9 bases match TRBD1. Germline CDR1 is SGHAT and CDR2 is FQNNGV. The CDR3 is 12 amino acids. V gave up 5 bases and J gave up 12 bases; unmatched junction bases: 4. The CDR3 protein is CASSRQGVELFF. For the CDR3, the DNA is TGTGCCAGCAGCCGACAGGGGGTGGAACTGTTTTTT.

CDR3 sequence: CASSIDFERGSHEQYF. The DNA of the CDR3 is TGTGCCAGTAGTATAGATTTCGAGCGGGGGTCCCACGAGCAGTACTTC. V is TRBV19 and J is TRBJ2-7, with TRBD2 matching over 8 bases. CDR1 and CDR2 (germline): LNHDA, SQIVND (reference sequence). Trimming at V came to 0 bases and at J to 5 bases, leaving 9 bases not matched to a gene. The CDR3 spans 16 residues.

The chain is built from TRBV10-3 and TRBJ2-1, with TRBD2 identical over 11 bases. The CDR3 is 14 amino acids. Per the germline V gene, CDR1 is ENHRY and CDR2 is SYGVKD. Trimming removed 8 bases from V and 4 bases from J; junction bases left unmatched: 4. The CDR3 protein is CAILAGGSYNEQFF. CDR3 DNA: TGTGCCATCCTAGCGGGGGGATCATACAATGAGCAGTTCTTC.

This clone has only a few counts. The chain employs TRBV13 and TRBJ1-2; the D gene is possibly TRBD1 (6 bases). CDR1 is PRHDT, CDR2 FYEKMQ, per germline (reference sequence). Trimming left V 5 bases short and J 1 base short, with 14 bases between. This CDR3 region has 15 residues. The CDR3 reads CASSTAQGINYGYTF. The CDR3 DNA reads as TGTGCCAGCAGCACGGCGCAGGGGATTAACTATGGCTACACCTTC.

This clone was counted a single time. The junction departs from germline at one end; a sequencing error may be responsible. This sequence joins TRBV2 and TRBJ1-3, with a tentative D call TRBD1 (6 bases). This CDR3 is built from 14 residues. Germline-derived CDR1 and CDR2 are SNHLY and FYNNEI. CDR3 region: CAGRGRVSGNTIYF. In DNA form, the CDR3 reads TGTGCCGGCAGGGGTCGGGTCTCTGGAAACACCATATATTTT.

This chain joins TRBV16 and TRBJ2-2, with 9 positions matching TRBD1. Unmatched junction bases numbered 11, after V lost 2 bases and J lost 10 bases. Germline V gives CDR1 KGHSY, CDR2 FQNENV. The CDR3 sequence is 16 residues long. CDR3: CASSQTGGDHLEELFF. The CDR3 nucleotides are TGTGCCAGCAGCCAAACAGGGGGCGACCACCTTGAGGAGCTGTTTTTT.

V is TRBV19 and J is TRBJ2-1; D may be TRBD1 (5 bases). Trimming stripped 1 base from V and 4 bases from J, with 11 bases between. The CDR3 contains 15 residues. In germline, CDR1 is LNHDA, CDR2 SQIVND (reference sequence). The CDR3 loop is CASSIAPQVYNEQFF. CDR3 bases: TGTGCCAGTAGTATAGCGCCACAGGTTTACAATGAGCAGTTCTTC.

This CDR3 reads CASCAAGGPLDEQFF. In DNA, the CDR3 is TGTGCCAGCTGTGCAGCGGGGGGGCCTCTAGATGAGCAGTTCTTC. The gene calls are TRBV7-8 and TRBJ2-1, with TRBD2 matching over 10 bases. The CDR3 runs to 15 residues. Per the germline V gene, CDR1 is SGHVS and CDR2 is FQNEAQ. Germline trimming cut 8 bases from V and 8 bases from J; bases unmatched to any gene: 12.

This chain uses TRBV7-2 with TRBJ1-1; D gene uncertain. Germline lookup yields CDR1 SGHTA and CDR2 FQGNSA. This CDR3 has 14 residues. V was trimmed by 3 bases and J by 4 bases, leaving 12 bases between them. The CDR3, as DNA: TGTGCCAGCAGCTTCGGCAATCCGGGCACTGAAGCTTTCTTT. Amino acid sequence: CASSFGNPGTEAFF.